The 3 T cell receptor beta chains below all came from one sample that was sequenced in a study of CD8 T cells in Susac syndrome. Random hexamers were used to reverse transcribe roughly 0.45 to 1 ug of RNA. TCRdb recomputed calls from the immunoSEQ multiplex PCR reads with MiXCR, one row per CDR3 protein. The table lists approximately 130,000 distinct CDR3 sequences, about 90% of them singletons. Sequenced: CD8+ T cells from PBMCs. These receptors were collected from a human donor with multiple sclerosis.

V and J are TRBV11-2 and TRBJ2-5; D gene ambiguous. With 1 base removed from V and 1 base from J, the gap between germline ends came to 7 bases. CDR1 is SGHAT, CDR2 FQNNGV, per germline. The CDR3 spans 14 residues. The CDR3 sequence: CASSLGVFQETQYF. CDR3 in DNA: TGTGCCAGCAGCTTAGGCGTTTTCCAAGAGACCCAGTACTTC.

The J gene is TRBJ2-1, the V gene TRBV27; 10 nucleotides line up with TRBD2. The CDR3 sequence is 15 residues long. The germline V gene has CDR1 MNHEY and CDR2 SMNVEV (reference sequence). With 0 bases clipped from V and 8 bases from J, the junction kept 4 bases outside the gene matches. This CDR3 reads CASSLSLAGADEQFF. The CDR3 nucleotides are TGTGCCAGCAGTTTATCTCTAGCGGGAGCGGATGAGCAGTTCTTC.

This clonotype was observed a handful of times. The chain links TRBV12-3 or TRBV12-4 to TRBJ2-5; D remains unclear. CDR3 length equals 11 residues. V was cut by 6 bases and J by 1 base, with 3 bases left in between. CDR3 in amino acids: CASRGQETQYF. CDR3 nucleotides: TGTGCCAGCAGGGGCCAAGAGACCCAGTACTTC.